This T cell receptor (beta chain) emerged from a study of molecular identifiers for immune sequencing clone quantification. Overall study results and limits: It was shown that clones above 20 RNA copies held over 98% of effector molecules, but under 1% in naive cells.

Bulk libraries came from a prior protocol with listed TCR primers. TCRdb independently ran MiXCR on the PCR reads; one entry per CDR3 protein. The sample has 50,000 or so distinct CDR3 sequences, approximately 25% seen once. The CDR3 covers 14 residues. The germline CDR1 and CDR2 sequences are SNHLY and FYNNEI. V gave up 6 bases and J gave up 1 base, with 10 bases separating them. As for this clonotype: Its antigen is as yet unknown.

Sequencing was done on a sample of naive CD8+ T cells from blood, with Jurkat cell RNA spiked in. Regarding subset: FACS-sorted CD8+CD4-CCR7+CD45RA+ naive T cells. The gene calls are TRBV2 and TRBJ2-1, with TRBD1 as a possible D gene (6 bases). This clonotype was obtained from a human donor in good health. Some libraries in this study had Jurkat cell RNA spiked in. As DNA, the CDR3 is TGTGCCAGCAGGGGTAGGGGGTCCTACAATGAGCAGTTCTTC. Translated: CASRGRGSYNEQFF.